These 20 T cell receptor beta chains came from one sample sequenced in a study of cytomegalovirus exposure and HLA in healthy donors. The PCR contained 60 Vbeta and 13 Jbeta primers. Repertoires were generated with immunoSEQ multiplex PCR, while TCRdb's copy carries only in-frame clones and drops some. Altogether some 96,000 clones are present, around four fifths being singletons, with the ten largest covering roughly 0.71%. Material for sequencing was PBMCs. Receptor source: a woman aged 55 to 70 in good health and CMV-seronegative.

J is TRBJ1-5 and V is TRBV5-6; the D gene is possibly TRBD1 (6 bases). The V gene lost 2 bases and the J gene lost 6 bases, with 15 bases spanning the gap. Germline assignment: CDR1 SGHDT and CDR2 YYEEEE. CDR3 length: 15 residues. The CDR3 coding sequence is TGTGCCAGCAGCTTAGGGACACCGGGAGGTCAGCCCCAGCATTTT. It specifies CASSLGTPGGQPQHF.

The J gene is TRBJ2-7, the V gene TRBV5-1; TRBD1 is a possible D gene (5 bases). The CDR3 has 17 residues. The V gene lost 3 bases and the J gene lost 4 bases, with 23 bases spanning the gap. Germline V gene lookup returns CDR1 SGHRS and CDR2 YFSETQ. The CDR3 is CASSSWGQDMEGYEQYF. DNA of the CDR3: TGCGCCAGCAGCTCTTGGGGCCAGGACATGGAAGGATACGAGCAGTACTTC.

The V and J genes are TRBV2 and TRBJ2-1, with 9 bases fitting TRBD2. The V and J ends lost 3 bases and 3 bases, in that order; junction bases with no gene match: 6. The CDR3 covers 16 residues. CDR1 and CDR2 (germline): SNHLY, FYNNEI. The CDR3: CASSDSLAGVYNEQFF. CDR3 coding DNA: TGTGCCAGCAGTGATAGTTTAGCGGGGGTCTACAATGAGCAGTTCTTC.

This clone was detected only a few times. The chain carries TRBV29-1 and TRBJ2-1; tentative D call: TRBD2 (6 bases). Deletions cut 3 bases from V and 5 bases from J, with 17 bases between. CDR3 size: 15 residues. The germline V gene encodes CDR1 SQVTM and CDR2 ANQGSEA. In nucleotides, the CDR3 is TGCAGCGTTGAGCCGCTCGGGGGTTTGGACAATGAGCAGTTCTTC. This codes for CSVEPLGGLDNEQFF.

V and J are TRBV10-2 and TRBJ2-3, with 8 bases fitting TRBD2. This CDR3 has 18 amino acids. Germline assignment: CDR1 WSHSY and CDR2 SAAADI. V lost 4 bases, J lost 3 bases, and 15 bases stayed unmatched. CDR3 sequence reads: CASSGRTSGPTRTDTQYF. As DNA, the CDR3 is TGCGCCAGCAGTGGGCGAACTAGCGGTCCTACGAGGACAGATACGCAGTATTTT.

This clone was detected only once. The sample contains more than one DNA sequence encoding this CDR3. The genes are TRBV25-1 and TRBJ1-1, with D tentatively TRBD1 (5 bases). The ends were cut back, 8 bases at V and 0 bases at J, with 13 bases in the middle. Germline assignment: CDR1 MGHDK and CDR2 SYGVNS. CDR3 length equals 14 residues. The CDR3 sequence: CASRVGGVNTEAFF. CDR3 coding DNA: TGTGCCAGCCGAGTGGGAGGGGTGAACACTGAAGCTTTCTTT.

The chain recombines TRBV19 with TRBJ1-1; D remains ambiguous. The CDR3 consists of 14 residues. V dropped 0 bases and J dropped 4 bases, with 9 bases sitting between them. The germline V gene has CDR1 LNHDA and CDR2 SQIVND (reference sequence). The CDR3 DNA reads TGTGCCAGTAGTATAGAGGGCCCGGTCACTGAAGCTTTCTTT. As protein: CASSIEGPVTEAFF.

CDR3 nucleotides: TGTGCCAGCAGAGACTCCGGGACTAGCTACTACGAGCAGTACTTC. It translates to CASRDSGTSYYEQYF. V usage is TRBV6-5 and J usage is TRBJ2-7; 9 bases are shared with TRBD2. This CDR3 comprises 15 residues. V was pared by 6 bases and J by 3 bases, with 9 bases of the junction left unmatched. Looked up from germline, CDR1 is MNHEY and CDR2 is SVGAGI.

J is TRBJ2-7 and V is TRBV5-4; tentatively, D is TRBD2 (6 bases). CDR3 length equals 14 residues. CDR1 is SGHNT and CDR2 is YYREEE in the germline V gene (reference sequence). The V gene lost 4 bases and the J gene lost 1 base, with 12 bases spanning the gap. CDR3 loop: CASSGDLRSYEQYF. CDR3 bases: TGTGCCAGCAGCGGGGACTTGCGGTCCTACGAGCAGTACTTC.

The genes are TRBV7-9 and TRBJ2-7; 10 bases are a match to TRBD1. Germline CDR1 SEHNR, CDR2 FQNEAQ (reference sequence). CDR3 length equals 16 residues. Trimming took 1 base from V and 2 from J; bases not matched to a gene: 5. The CDR3 sequence is CASSLGPGTGAYEQYF. CDR3 DNA sequence: TGTGCCAGCAGCTTAGGGCCAGGGACAGGGGCCTACGAGCAGTACTTC.

This chain joins TRBV15 and TRBJ2-5; D remains unclear. Trimming shortened V by 1 base and J by 2 bases, and 2 bases separated the two germline ends. Germline values: CDR1 LNHNV, CDR2 YYDKDF (reference sequence). The CDR3 runs to 12 residues. The CDR3 loop reads CATSRVQETQYF. As DNA, the CDR3 is TGTGCCACCAGCAGAGTACAAGAGACCCAGTACTTC.

CDR3 region: CASSLGQGQAPLHF. CDR3 sequence (DNA): TGTGCCAGCAGCTTGGGGCAGGGGCAGGCACCCCTCCACTTT. V gene TRBV7-9 combines with J gene TRBJ1-6, with a weak D call TRBD1 (6 bases). The germline V and J ends were trimmed by 3 bases and 11 bases, with 14 bases remaining between them. Germline values: CDR1 SEHNR, CDR2 FQNEAQ (reference sequence). The CDR3 contains 14 residues.

This clone showed up just a few times. This rearrangement joins TRBV5-1 to TRBJ1-1; D ambiguous. Germline-derived CDR1 and CDR2 are SGHRS and YFSETQ. The CDR3 covers 12 residues. Trimming took 1 base from V and 7 from J, leaving 8 bases between them. CDR3 nucleotide sequence: TGCGCCAGCAGCTTGCCCGGGGATGAAGCTTTCTTT. Protein product: CASSLPGDEAFF.

The gene calls are TRBV5-1 and TRBJ1-4; D unclear. The CDR3 has 14 amino acids. Trimming took off 0 bases at V and 8 bases at J, with 11 bases between the two ends. Germline values: CDR1 SGHRS, CDR2 YFSETQ. The CDR3 reads CASSLALGDEKLFF. The CDR3 DNA reads as TGCGCCAGCAGCTTGGCCTTGGGAGACGAAAAACTGTTTTTT.

The V and J genes are TRBV15 and TRBJ2-7; possibly TRBD2 for D (6 bases). Germline lookup yields CDR1 LNHNV and CDR2 YYDKDF (reference sequence). This CDR3 has 12 residues. Trimming left V 8 bases short and J 3 bases short, with 11 bases between. The CDR3 is CATSDSGYEQYF. The CDR3 DNA is TGTGCCACCTCCGATAGCGGCTACGAGCAGTACTTC.

There are a few counts of this clone. The chain carries TRBV6-6 and TRBJ2-4; D may be TRBD1 (5 bases). V was pared by 7 bases and J by 8 bases, with 15 bases between. This CDR3 contains 13 residues. Germline CDR1 is MNHNY and CDR2 is SVGAGI (reference sequence). CDR3 sequence: CASTIPPGYIQYF. DNA of the CDR3: TGTGCCAGCACCATACCCCCAGGGTACATTCAGTACTTC.

The rearrangement joins TRBV5-6 to TRBJ2-2; D is possibly TRBD2 (6 bases). The CDR3 is 15 residues long. V lost 4 bases and J 1 base, leaving 11 bases between the germline ends. Germline V lookup: CDR1 SGHDT, CDR2 YYEEEE. This CDR3 reads CASSQEGWNTGELFF. CDR3 bases: TGTGCCAGCAGCCAGGAGGGATGGAACACCGGGGAGCTGTTTTTT.

This chain uses TRBV2 with TRBJ1-2, with 9 bases matching TRBD1. CDR1 and CDR2 (germline): SNHLY, FYNNEI. CDR3 length: 14 residues. The trim removed 5 bases at V and 6 bases at J, leaving 7 bases unmatched. CDR3: CASSITGGVDGYTF. DNA of the CDR3: TGTGCCAGCAGTATTACAGGGGGCGTAGATGGCTACACCTTC. Filled out from reference TRBV2 and TRBJ1-2, the complete variable domain reads EPEVTQTPSHQVTQMGQEVILRCVPISNHLYFYWYRQILGQKVEFLVSFYNNEISEKSEIFDDQFSVERPDGSNFTLKIRSTKLEDSAMYFCASSITGGVDGYTFGSGTRLTVV.

J is TRBJ1-1 and V is TRBV19; D is ambiguous. This CDR3 spans 13 amino acids. Germline V gene data show CDR1 as LNHDA and CDR2 as SQIVND (reference sequence). Trimming took off 4 bases at V and 2 bases at J, with 8 bases between the two ends. This CDR3 is CASSRSLNTEAFF. The CDR3 DNA is TGTGCCAGTAGTAGATCTCTAAACACTGAAGCTTTCTTT.

The J gene is TRBJ2-3, the V gene TRBV4-3; the D gene is possibly TRBD2 (5 bases). Per germline, CDR1 LGHNA and CDR2 YSLEER. The CDR3 has 15 residues. V lost 4 bases to trimming and J lost 4 bases, with 15 bases between them. The CDR3 loop reads CASSPLGVAADTQYF. The DNA for the CDR3 is TGCGCCAGCAGCCCCCTCGGGGTAGCCGCAGATACGCAGTATTTT.